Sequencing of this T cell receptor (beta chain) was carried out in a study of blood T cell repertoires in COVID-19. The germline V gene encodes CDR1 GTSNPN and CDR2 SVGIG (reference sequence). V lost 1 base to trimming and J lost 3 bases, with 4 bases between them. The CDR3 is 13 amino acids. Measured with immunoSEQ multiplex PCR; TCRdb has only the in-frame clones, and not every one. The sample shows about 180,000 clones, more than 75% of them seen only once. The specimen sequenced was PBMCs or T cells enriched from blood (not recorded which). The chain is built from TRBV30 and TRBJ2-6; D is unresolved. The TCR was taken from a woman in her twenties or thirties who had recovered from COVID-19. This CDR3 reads CAWSAHGANVLTF. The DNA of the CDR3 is TGTGCCTGGAGTGCCCATGGGGCCAACGTCCTGACTTTC.